Listed below are T cell receptor beta chains from one sample, sequenced in a study of T cell repertoires in cytomegalovirus infection. TCRdb independently ran MiXCR on the reads; one entry per CDR3 protein. The sample has approximately 89,000 distinct CDR3 sequences, approximately 32% seen once. Their antigens are not known. The sample consisted of CD8+ T cells from cultured PBMCs, taken from culture after CMV antigen stimulation. Receptor source: a human donor in good health (CMV status not recorded). Some clones in this sample may be carry-over from other donors' samples. Each CDR3 is given with its conserved first and last residue. D genes are given only for firm matches. Clone size, where shown, is once, few, many, or a class for clones that have expanded.

V gene: TRBV7-6; D gene: -; J gene: TRBJ1-4; clone size: few; CDR3 DNA: TGTGCCAGCAGCGCACTTTCCAGGGAAAAACTGTTTTTT; CDR3 protein: CASSALSREKLFF
V gene: TRBV13; D gene: TRBD1; J gene: TRBJ1-1; clone size: -; CDR3 DNA: TGTGCCAGCAGCCAGGAACAGGGGGAAGCTTTCTTT; CDR3 protein: CASSQEQGEAFF
V gene: TRBV7-9; D gene: -; J gene: TRBJ1-2; clone size: -; CDR3 DNA: TGTGCCAGCGTCCCAAGTCCAGGGATCTATGGCTACACCTTC; CDR3 protein: CASVPSPGIYGYTF
V gene: TRBV12-3/TRBV12-4; D gene: -; J gene: TRBJ2-2; clone size: -; CDR3 DNA: TGTGCCAGCACGAATAGGGTCACCGGGGAGCTGTTTTTT; CDR3 protein: CASTNRVTGELFF
V gene: TRBV27; D gene: -; J gene: TRBJ2-7; clone size: few; CDR3 DNA: TGTGCCAGCAGAACTCGGACGGGCGAGCAGTACTTC; CDR3 protein: CASRTRTGEQYF
V gene: TRBV7-9; D gene: -; J gene: TRBJ2-2; clone size: -; CDR3 DNA: TGTGCCAGCAGCTTAGATTCCCGTGGATTGGCCGGGGAGCTGTTTTTT; CDR3 protein: CASSLDSRGLAGELFF
V gene: TRBV23-1; D gene: -; J gene: TRBJ2-7; clone size: -; CDR3 DNA: TGCGCCAGCAGTCAGGGATGCCCCGTGGCCGCCTACGAGCAGTACTTC; CDR3 protein: CASSQGCPVAAYEQYF
V gene: TRBV12-3/TRBV12-4; D gene: -; J gene: TRBJ1-5; clone size: few; CDR3 DNA: TGTGCCAGCAGTTGGGACGGCAGCAATCAGCCCCAGCATTTT; CDR3 protein: CASSWDGSNQPQHF
V gene: TRBV23-1; D gene: -; J gene: TRBJ2-4; clone size: -; CDR3 DNA: TGCGCCAGCAGTCAAGAATCACCCAATCTCAAAAACATTCAGTACTTC; CDR3 protein: CASSQESPNLKNIQYF
V gene: TRBV12-3/TRBV12-4; D gene: -; J gene: TRBJ1-3; clone size: many; CDR3 DNA: TGTGCCAGCAGGCCGACAGGCCTCTCTGGAAACACCATATATTTT; CDR3 protein: CASRPTGLSGNTIYF
V gene: TRBV12-3/TRBV12-4; D gene: -; J gene: TRBJ1-2; clone size: many; CDR3 DNA: TGTGCCAGCAGCTGGGACATCTGGGCCGGAGGCTACACCTTC; CDR3 protein: CASSWDIWAGGYTF
V gene: TRBV12-3/TRBV12-4; D gene: TRBD1; J gene: TRBJ1-5; clone size: few; CDR3 DNA: TGTGCCAGCAGTTCCGGGACAGGGGCCCACAAGCCCCAGCATTTT; CDR3 protein: CASSSGTGAHKPQHF
V gene: TRBV7-2; D gene: -; J gene: TRBJ2-5; clone size: many; CDR3 DNA: TGTGCCAGCAGCTCGACATATCCCCCGGGGCTGCAAGAGACCCAGTACTTC; CDR3 protein: CASSSTYPPGLQETQYF
V gene: TRBV20-1; D gene: TRBD1; J gene: TRBJ2-3; clone size: -; CDR3 DNA: TGCAGTGCTTCCGGGACAGGGGGCATGGGTCACACAGATACGCAGTATTTT; CDR3 protein: CSASGTGGMGHTDTQYF
V gene: TRBV2; D gene: TRBD1; J gene: TRBJ2-7; clone size: many; CDR3 DNA: TGTGCCAGCAGCTATTTGGGTGGTGGGACAGGGCCTAGCTCCTACGAGCAGTACTTC; CDR3 protein: CASSYLGGGTGPSSYEQYF
V gene: TRBV27; D gene: -; J gene: TRBJ1-2; clone size: -; CDR3 DNA: TGTGCCAGCAGTTTCGGGGAGGACTATGGCTACACCTTC; CDR3 protein: CASSFGEDYGYTF
V gene: TRBV29-1; D gene: -; J gene: TRBJ1-1; clone size: many; CDR3 DNA: TGCAGCGTTCAAGTGGCCGGACAGAACACTGAAGCTTTCTTT; CDR3 protein: CSVQVAGQNTEAFF